The 13 T cell receptor beta chains presented below share a single source sample, sequenced in a study of beta chain features in type 1 diabetes. Findings and caveats of the study: Moderate yet significant TCRB CDR3 shortening was seen in Type 1 diabetes patients in all four CD4+ subsets.

Sequenced material consisted of expressed TCRB transcripts (all of the isolated RNA was reverse transcribed). Repertoires were generated with immunoSEQ multiplex PCR, while TCRdb's copy carries only in-frame clones and drops some. The table includes 150,000 to 180,000 clones, about 9.3% detected once. The antigens these receptors bind are not known. The sample taken for sequencing was central memory CD4+ T cells from blood. All receptors come from a man between 25 and 39 years old with type 1 diabetes.

This clone was seen only a few times. The V and J genes are TRBV7-2 and TRBJ2-1, with D perhaps TRBD2 (6 bases). CDR1 SGHTA and CDR2 FQGNSA come from the germline V gene. V was cut by 8 bases and J by 10 bases, with 21 bases left in between. The CDR3 contains 14 residues. CDR3 coding DNA: TGTGCCAGCGGCCCCCCTAGCGCGAGATGGGAGCAGTTCTTC. Translation: CASGPPSARWEQFF.

This clone was detected a few times. The CDR3 DNA reads as TGCGCCAGCAGCCAAGAAGACTCAATCTACGAGCAGTACTTC. Translating it yields CASSQEDSIYEQYF. The rearrangement links TRBV4-3 to TRBJ2-7, with D unresolved. The CDR3 covers 14 residues. Germline-derived CDR1 and CDR2 are LGHNA and YSLEER. Trimming removed 0 bases from V and 3 bases from J, with 9 bases in between.

This clone has a handful of counts. The chain couples TRBV28 to TRBJ2-1; D remains ambiguous. The CDR3 covers 15 residues. Germline CDR1 and CDR2: MDHEN and SYDVKM. V lost 0 bases to trimming and J lost 7 bases, with 13 bases between them. In DNA form, the CDR3 reads TGTGCCAGCAGTTTATGGAAGCCCTTGGTGAATGAGCAGTTCTTC. Protein sequence: CASSLWKPLVNEQFF.

This clone was counted only a few times. This CDR3 is CASSLPDGSPEQYF. The CDR3 coding sequence is TGTGCCAGCAGCTTGCCAGACGGGTCCCCCGAGCAGTACTTC. This sequence joins TRBV5-4 and TRBJ2-7; D is undetermined. The germline V and J ends were trimmed by 1 base and 6 bases, with 14 bases remaining between them. Germline values: CDR1 SGHNT, CDR2 YYREEE (reference sequence). The CDR3 runs 14 residues.

The rearrangement joins TRBV28 to TRBJ1-5, with 10 bases aligning to TRBD1. The CDR3 runs to 15 residues. Germline CDR1 is MDHEN and CDR2 is SYDVKM. Trimming took 4 bases from V and 7 from J; bases not matched to a gene: 7. Here the CDR3 reads CASSSGQGSGQPQHF. CDR3 DNA: TGTGCCAGCAGTTCGGGACAGGGGAGTGGACAGCCCCAGCATTTT.

This clone has only a few counts. The chain has TRBV5-1 and TRBJ1-1; the match to TRBD1 covers 9 bases. In germline, CDR1 is SGHRS, CDR2 YFSETQ. This CDR3 is 16 amino acids long. With 0 bases clipped from V and 4 bases from J, the junction kept 7 bases outside the gene matches. The CDR3 DNA follows: TGCGCCAGCAGCTTGGCCGCGGGACAGGGATTCACTGAAGCTTTCTTT. Its protein is CASSLAAGQGFTEAFF.

This chain uses TRBV18 with TRBJ2-1; D remains ambiguous. The CDR3 sequence is 13 residues long. V was shortened by 3 bases and J by 12 bases, with 15 bases between the two germline ends. In germline, CDR1 is KGHSH, CDR2 LQKENI. CDR3 sequence (DNA): TGTGCCAGCTCACCGACGACACAAATAGGGCAGTTCTTC. It codes for CASSPTTQIGQFF.

This clone was detected a few times. The junction departs from germline at one end; a sequencing error may be responsible. The V gene is TRBV7-3, the J gene TRBJ2-7; TRBD1 agrees at 9 bases. The CDR3 consists of 12 residues. In germline, CDR1 is SGHTA, CDR2 FQGTGA. The CDR3 nucleotides are TGTGCCAGCAGCCGTGGGACAGGGTCCTCTGTATTC. The encoded protein is CASSRGTGSSVF.

This clone appeared a few times. This chain uses TRBV11-1 with TRBJ1-2, with D uncertain. Germline V gene lookup returns CDR1 SGHAT and CDR2 FQDESV (reference sequence). The CDR3 length is 13 residues. Trimming took off 5 bases at V and 6 bases at J, with 13 bases between the two ends. The CDR3 loop reads CASSAGLQDGYTF. In nucleotides, the CDR3 is TGTGCCAGCAGCGCTGGACTCCAGGATGGCTACACCTTC.

The chain employs TRBV5-6 and TRBJ2-7; D unclear. Looked up from germline, CDR1 is SGHDT and CDR2 is YYEEEE. Trimming pared 4 bases from V and 5 bases from J, leaving 16 bases between. This CDR3 region has 14 residues. CDR3: CASSVPGGVHEQYF. The CDR3 coding sequence is TGTGCCAGCAGCGTCCCGGGTGGAGTCCACGAGCAGTACTTC.

This clone came up a few times. The genes are TRBV15 and TRBJ2-7, with TRBD1 matching over 8 bases. CDR1 LNHNV and CDR2 YYDKDF come from the germline V gene (reference sequence). The CDR3 is 16 amino acids. The V and J ends lost 1 base and 2 bases, in that order; junction bases with no gene match: 7. CDR3 DNA: TGTGCCACCAGCAGAGTACAGGGGGGAGGAACCTACGAGCAGTACTTC. Amino acid sequence: CATSRVQGGGTYEQYF. The entire variable domain, with the rest obtained from reference TRBV15 and TRBJ2-7, is as follows: DAMVIQNPRYQVTQFGKPVTLSCSQTLNHNVMYWYQQKSSQAPKLLFHYYDKDFNNEADTPDNFQSRRPNTSFCFLDIRSPGLGDTAMYLCATSRVQGGGTYEQYFGPGTRLTVT.

In its sample, this clone was seen a few times. The chain recombines TRBV6-5 with TRBJ1-5, with 7 positions matching TRBD1. CDR3 length equals 15 residues. CDR1 and CDR2 from the germline V gene are MNHEY and SVGAGI. Losses at the gene ends were 4 bases for V and 4 bases for J; bases not matched to a gene: 7. The chain's CDR3 is CASSSIQGSNQPQHF. The DNA for the CDR3 is TGTGCCAGCAGTTCCATACAGGGGTCAAATCAGCCCCAGCATTTT.

The chain couples TRBV30 to TRBJ2-5, with 8 bases lining up with TRBD1. The germline CDR1 and CDR2 sequences are GTSNPN and SVGIG (reference sequence). This CDR3 spans 12 amino acids. The V and J ends lost 4 bases and 5 bases, in that order; junction bases with no gene match: 3. CDR3 nucleotide sequence: TGTGCCTGGACAGGGGGCGGTGAGACCCAGTACTTC. Translation gives CAWTGGGETQYF. Looking up the rest from reference TRBV30 and TRBJ2-5 gives the full variable domain: SQTIHQWPATLVQPVGSPLSLECTVEGTSNPNLYWYRQAAGRGLQLLFYSVGIGQISSEVPQNLSASRPQDRQFILSSKKLLLSDSGFYLCAWTGGGETQYFGPGTRLLVL.